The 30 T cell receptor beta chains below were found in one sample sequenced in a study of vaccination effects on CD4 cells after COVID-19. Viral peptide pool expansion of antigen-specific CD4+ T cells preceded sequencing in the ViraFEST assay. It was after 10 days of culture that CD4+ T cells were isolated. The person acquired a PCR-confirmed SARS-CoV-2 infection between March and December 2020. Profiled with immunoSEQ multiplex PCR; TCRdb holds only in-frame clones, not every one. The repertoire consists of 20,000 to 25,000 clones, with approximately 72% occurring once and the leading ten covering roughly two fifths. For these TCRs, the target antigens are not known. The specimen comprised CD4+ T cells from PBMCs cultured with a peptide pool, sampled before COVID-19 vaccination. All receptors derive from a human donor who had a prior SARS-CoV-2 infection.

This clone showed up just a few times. The CDR3 sequence is CASSLTIPPYEQYF. CDR3 in DNA: TGTGCCAGCAGCCTTACAATTCCCCCCTACGAGCAGTACTTC. The chain combines TRBV11-2 with TRBJ2-7; the D is unclear. Germline V gene sequence: CDR1 SGHAT, CDR2 FQNNGV. The ends were cut back, 5 bases at V and 2 bases at J, with 13 bases in the middle. The CDR3 extends over 14 amino acids.

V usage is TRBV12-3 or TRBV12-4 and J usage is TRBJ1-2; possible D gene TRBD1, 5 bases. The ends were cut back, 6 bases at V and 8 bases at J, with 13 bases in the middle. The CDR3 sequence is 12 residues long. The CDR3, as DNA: TGTGCCAGCAGCAGGGTTGGGGAAGGCTACACCTTC. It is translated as CASSRVGEGYTF.

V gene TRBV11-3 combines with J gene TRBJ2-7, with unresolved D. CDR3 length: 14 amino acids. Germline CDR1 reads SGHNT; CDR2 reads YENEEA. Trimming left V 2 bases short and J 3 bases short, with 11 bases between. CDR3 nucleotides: TGTGCCAGCAGCTTATCGGCTTCTCGCTACGAGCAGTACTTC. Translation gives CASSLSASRYEQYF.

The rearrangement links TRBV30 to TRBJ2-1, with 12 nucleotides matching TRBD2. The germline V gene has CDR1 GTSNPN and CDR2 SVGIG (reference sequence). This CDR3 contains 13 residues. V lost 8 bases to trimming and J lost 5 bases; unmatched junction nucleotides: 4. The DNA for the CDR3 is TGTGCCAGACGGACTAGCGGGGACAATGAGCAGTTCTTC. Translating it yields CARRTSGDNEQFF.

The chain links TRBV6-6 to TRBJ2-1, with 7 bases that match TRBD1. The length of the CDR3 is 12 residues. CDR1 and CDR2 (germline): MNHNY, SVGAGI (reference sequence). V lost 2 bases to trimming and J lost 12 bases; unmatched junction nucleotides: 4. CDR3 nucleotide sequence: TGTGCCAGCAGTTACGAGGCAGGGGGGCAGTTCTTC. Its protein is CASSYEAGGQFF.

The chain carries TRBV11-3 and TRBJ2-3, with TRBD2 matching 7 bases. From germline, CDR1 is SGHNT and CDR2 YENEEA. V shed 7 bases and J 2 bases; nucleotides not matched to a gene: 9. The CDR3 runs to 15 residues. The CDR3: CASTSPGLHTDTQYF. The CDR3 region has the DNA TGTGCCAGCACCAGCCCGGGACTACACACAGATACGCAGTATTTT. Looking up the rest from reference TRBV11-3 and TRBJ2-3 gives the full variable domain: EAGVVQSPRYKIIEKKQPVAFWCNPISGHNTLYWYLQNLGQGPELLIRYENEEAVDDSQLPKDRFSAERLKGVDSTLKIQPAELGDSAVYLCASTSPGLHTDTQYFGPGTRLTVL.

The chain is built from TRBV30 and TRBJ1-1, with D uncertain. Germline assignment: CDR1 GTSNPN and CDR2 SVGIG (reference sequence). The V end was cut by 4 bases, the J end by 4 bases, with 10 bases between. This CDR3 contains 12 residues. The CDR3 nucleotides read TGTGCCTGGACCCTCGTCGCCACTGAAGCTTTCTTT. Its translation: CAWTLVATEAFF.

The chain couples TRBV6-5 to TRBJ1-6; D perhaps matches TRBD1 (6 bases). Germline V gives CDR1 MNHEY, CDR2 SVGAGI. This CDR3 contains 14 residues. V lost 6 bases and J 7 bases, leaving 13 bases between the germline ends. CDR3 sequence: CASSRGQANSPLHF. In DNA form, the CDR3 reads TGTGCCAGCAGCAGGGGCCAGGCCAATTCACCCCTCCACTTT.

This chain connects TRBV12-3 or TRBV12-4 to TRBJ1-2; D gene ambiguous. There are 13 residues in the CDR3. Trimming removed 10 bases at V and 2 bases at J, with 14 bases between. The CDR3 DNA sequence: TGTGCCACGAAGTCCCGGGTCAACTATGGCTACACCTTC. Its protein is CATKSRVNYGYTF.

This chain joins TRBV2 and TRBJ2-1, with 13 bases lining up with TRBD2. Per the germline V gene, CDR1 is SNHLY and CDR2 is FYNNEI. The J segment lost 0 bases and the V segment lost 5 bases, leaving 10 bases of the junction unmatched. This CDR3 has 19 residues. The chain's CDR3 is CASSLTSGGAPLSYNEQFF. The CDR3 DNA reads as TGTGCCAGCAGTCTAACTAGCGGGGGGGCCCCCCTCTCCTACAATGAGCAGTTCTTC.

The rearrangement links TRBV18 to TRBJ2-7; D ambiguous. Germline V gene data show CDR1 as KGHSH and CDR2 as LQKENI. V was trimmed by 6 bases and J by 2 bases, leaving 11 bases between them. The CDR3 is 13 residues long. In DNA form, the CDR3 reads TGTGCCAGCTCCCCTGACTCTGCCTACGAGCAGTACTTC. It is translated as CASSPDSAYEQYF.

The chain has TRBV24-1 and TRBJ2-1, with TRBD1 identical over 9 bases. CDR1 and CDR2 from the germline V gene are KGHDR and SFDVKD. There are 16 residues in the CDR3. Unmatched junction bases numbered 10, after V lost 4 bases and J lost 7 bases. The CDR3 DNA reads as TGTGCCACCAGTGACCTGGACAGGGGTTCGGAGAATGAGCAGTTCTTC. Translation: CATSDLDRGSENEQFF.

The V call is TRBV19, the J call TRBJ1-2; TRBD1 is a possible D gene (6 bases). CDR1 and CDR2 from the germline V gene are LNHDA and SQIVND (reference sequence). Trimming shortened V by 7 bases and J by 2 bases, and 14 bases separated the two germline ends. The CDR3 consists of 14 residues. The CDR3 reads CASTRQERNYGYTF. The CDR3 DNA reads TGTGCCAGTACCAGACAGGAACGGAACTATGGCTACACCTTC.

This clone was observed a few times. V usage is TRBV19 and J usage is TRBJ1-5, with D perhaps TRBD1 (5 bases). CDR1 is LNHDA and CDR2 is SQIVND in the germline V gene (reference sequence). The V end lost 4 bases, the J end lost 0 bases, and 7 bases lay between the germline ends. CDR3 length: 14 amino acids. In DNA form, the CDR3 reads TGTGCCAGTAGTAGTCAGGGTAGCAATCAGCCCCAGCATTTT. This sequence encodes CASSSQGSNQPQHF. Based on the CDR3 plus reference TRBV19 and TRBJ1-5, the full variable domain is DGGITQSPKYLFRKEGQNVTLSCEQNLNHDAMYWYRQDPGQGLRLIYYSQIVNDFQKGDIAEGYSVSREKKESFPLTVTSAQKNPTAFYLCASSSQGSNQPQHFGDGTRLSIL.

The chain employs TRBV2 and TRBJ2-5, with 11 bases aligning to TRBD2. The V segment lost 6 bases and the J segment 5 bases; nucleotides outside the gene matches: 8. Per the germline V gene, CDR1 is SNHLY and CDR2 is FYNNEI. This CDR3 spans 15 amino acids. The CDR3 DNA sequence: TGTGCCAGCAGATTACTAGCGGGAGCATTGGAGACCCAGTACTTC. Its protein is CASRLLAGALETQYF.

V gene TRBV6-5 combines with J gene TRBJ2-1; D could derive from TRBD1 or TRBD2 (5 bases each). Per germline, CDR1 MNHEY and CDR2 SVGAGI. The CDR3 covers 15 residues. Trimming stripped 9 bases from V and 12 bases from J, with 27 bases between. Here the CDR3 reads CARGDPVGVLPGQFF. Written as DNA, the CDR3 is TGTGCCAGGGGGGACCCGGTGGGTGTCTTGCCCGGGCAGTTCTTC.

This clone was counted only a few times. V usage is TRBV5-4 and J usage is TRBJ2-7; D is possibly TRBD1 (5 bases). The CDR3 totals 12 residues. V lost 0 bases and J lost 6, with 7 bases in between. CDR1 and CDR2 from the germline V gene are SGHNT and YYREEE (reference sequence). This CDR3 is CASSLGTGEQYF. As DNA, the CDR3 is TGTGCCAGCAGCTTGGGAACAGGCGAGCAGTACTTC.

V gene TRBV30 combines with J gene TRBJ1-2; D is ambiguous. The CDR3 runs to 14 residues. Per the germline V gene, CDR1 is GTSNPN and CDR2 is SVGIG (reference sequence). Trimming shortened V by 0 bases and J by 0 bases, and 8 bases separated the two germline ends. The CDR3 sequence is CAWSVIHSNYGYTF. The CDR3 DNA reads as TGTGCCTGGAGTGTGATTCATTCTAACTATGGCTACACCTTC.

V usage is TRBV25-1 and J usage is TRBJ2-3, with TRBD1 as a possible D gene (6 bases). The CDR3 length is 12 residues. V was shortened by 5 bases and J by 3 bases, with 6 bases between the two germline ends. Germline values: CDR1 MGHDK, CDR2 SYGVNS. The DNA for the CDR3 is TGTGCCAGCAGTCAGGGGACAGATACGCAGTATTTT. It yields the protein CASSQGTDTQYF.

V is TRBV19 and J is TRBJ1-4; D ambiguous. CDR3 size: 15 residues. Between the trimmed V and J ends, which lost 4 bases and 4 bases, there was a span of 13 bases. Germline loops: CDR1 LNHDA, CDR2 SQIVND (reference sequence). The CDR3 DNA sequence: TGTGCCAGTAGTAGAAGACGGACGGATAATGAAAAACTGTTTTTT. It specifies CASSRRRTDNEKLFF.

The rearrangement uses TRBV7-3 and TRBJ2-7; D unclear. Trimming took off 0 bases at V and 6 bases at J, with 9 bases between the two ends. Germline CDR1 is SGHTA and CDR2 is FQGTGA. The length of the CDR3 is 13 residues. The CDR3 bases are TGTGCCAGCAGCTTAACGTCTATTTCCGAGCAGTACTTC. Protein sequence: CASSLTSISEQYF. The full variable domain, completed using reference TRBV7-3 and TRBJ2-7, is GAGVSQTPSNKVTEKGKYVELRCDPISGHTALYWYRQSLGQGPEFLIYFQGTGAADDSGLPNDRFFAVRPEGSVSTLKIQRTERGDSAVYLCASSLTSISEQYFGPGTRLTVT.

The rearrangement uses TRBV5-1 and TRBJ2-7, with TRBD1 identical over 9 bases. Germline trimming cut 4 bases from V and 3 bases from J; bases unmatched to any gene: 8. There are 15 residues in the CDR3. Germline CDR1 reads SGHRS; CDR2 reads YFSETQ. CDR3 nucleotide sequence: TGCGCCAGCAGCCTGCAGGGACAGGGTGGCTACGAGCAGTACTTC. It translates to CASSLQGQGGYEQYF.

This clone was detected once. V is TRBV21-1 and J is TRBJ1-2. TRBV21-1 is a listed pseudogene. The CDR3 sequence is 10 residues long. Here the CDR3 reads CASLMGGYTF. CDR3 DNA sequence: TGTGCCTCCCTTATGGGAGGCTACACCTTC.

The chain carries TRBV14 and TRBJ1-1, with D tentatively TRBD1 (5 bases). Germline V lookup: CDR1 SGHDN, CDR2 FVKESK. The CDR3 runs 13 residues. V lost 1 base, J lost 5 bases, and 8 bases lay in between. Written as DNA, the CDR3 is TGTGCCAGCAGCCAAGTCAGGGATACTGAAGCTTTCTTT. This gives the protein CASSQVRDTEAFF.

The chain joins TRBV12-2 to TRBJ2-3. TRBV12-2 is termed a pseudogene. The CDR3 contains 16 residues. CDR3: CASRLVRGEGPDTQYF. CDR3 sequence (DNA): TGTGCAAGTCGCTTAGTAAGGGGAGAGGGGCCAGATACGCAGTATTTT.

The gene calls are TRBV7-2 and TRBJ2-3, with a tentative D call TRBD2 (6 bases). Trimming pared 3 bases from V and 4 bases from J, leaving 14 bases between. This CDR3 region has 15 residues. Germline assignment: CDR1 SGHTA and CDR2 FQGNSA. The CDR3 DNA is TGTGCCAGCAGCTTTTTGCGGGGCGTGGCAGATACGCAGTATTTT. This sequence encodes CASSFLRGVADTQYF.

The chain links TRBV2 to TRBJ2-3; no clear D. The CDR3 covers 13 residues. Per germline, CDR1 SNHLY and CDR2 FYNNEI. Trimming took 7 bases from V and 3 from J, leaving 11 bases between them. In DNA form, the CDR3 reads TGTGCCAGCACGGTTCCGTTGACAGATACGCAGTATTTT. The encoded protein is CASTVPLTDTQYF. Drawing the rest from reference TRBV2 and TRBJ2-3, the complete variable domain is EPEVTQTPSHQVTQMGQEVILRCVPISNHLYFYWYRQILGQKVEFLVSFYNNEISEKSEIFDDQFSVERPDGSNFTLKIRSTKLEDSAMYFCASTVPLTDTQYFGPGTRLTVL.

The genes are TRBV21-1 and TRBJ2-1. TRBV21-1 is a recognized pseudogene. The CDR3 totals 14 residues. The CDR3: CATYPMKSYNEQFF. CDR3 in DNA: TGTGCCACATATCCCATGAAGTCCTACAATGAGCAGTTCTTC.

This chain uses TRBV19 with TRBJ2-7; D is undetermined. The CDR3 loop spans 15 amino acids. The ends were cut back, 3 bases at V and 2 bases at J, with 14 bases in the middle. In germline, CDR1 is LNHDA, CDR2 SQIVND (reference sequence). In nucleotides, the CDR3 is TGTGCCAGTAGTATTAGCTGGGGTGTCACCTACGAGCAGTACTTC. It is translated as CASSISWGVTYEQYF.

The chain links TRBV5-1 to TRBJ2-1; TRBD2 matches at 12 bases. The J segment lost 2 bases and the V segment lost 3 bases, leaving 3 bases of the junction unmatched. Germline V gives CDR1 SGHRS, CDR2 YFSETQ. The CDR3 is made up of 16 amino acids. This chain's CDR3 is CASSSPSGRAYNEQFF. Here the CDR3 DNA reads TGCGCCAGCAGCTCACCTAGCGGGAGGGCCTACAATGAGCAGTTCTTC. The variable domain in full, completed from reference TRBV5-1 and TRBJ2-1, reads KAGVTQTPRYLIKTRGQQVTLSCSPISGHRSVSWYQQTPGQGLQFLFEYFSETQRNKGNFPGRFSGRQFSNSRSEMNVSTLELGDSALYLCASSSPSGRAYNEQFFGPGTRLTVL.